These 9 T cell receptor beta chains share one sample of origin, sequenced in a study of blood T cell repertoires in COVID-19. TCRdb's table, derived via immunoSEQ multiplex PCR, lists solely in-frame clones and lacks some. The sample holds roughly 240,000 clones, around 82% seen once. The material sequenced was peripheral blood. These receptors came from a woman in her seventies with acute or convalescent COVID-19.

This chain joins TRBV2 and TRBJ1-4; 9 bases agree with TRBD1. The trim removed 5 bases at V and 5 bases at J, leaving 6 bases unmatched. The CDR3 runs to 15 residues. Germline assignment: CDR1 SNHLY and CDR2 FYNNEI. CDR3 nucleotide sequence: TGTGCCAGCAGTCCGGGACAGGGTGGAAATGAAAAACTGTTTTTT. Amino acid sequence: CASSPGQGGNEKLFF.

The chain uses TRBV2 and TRBJ1-6; 10 bases are a match to TRBD1. Germline lookup yields CDR1 SNHLY and CDR2 FYNNEI. CDR3 size: 15 residues. The trim removed 5 bases at V and 10 bases at J, leaving 8 bases unmatched. The CDR3 sequence is CASSTTGGSPSPLHF. CDR3 bases: TGTGCCAGCAGTACGACAGGGGGCTCCCCATCACCCCTCCACTTT.

The rearrangement links TRBV2 to TRBJ1-5; 7 positions agree with TRBD1. The CDR3 is 15 amino acids. In germline, CDR1 is SNHLY, CDR2 FYNNEI. Unmatched junction bases numbered 12, after V lost 7 bases and J lost 6 bases. CDR3 sequence (DNA): TGTGCCAGCACCCAAACTAGACAGGGAGGTCAGCCCCAGCATTTT. It encodes CASTQTRQGGQPQHF.

This clone was observed a handful of times. The genes are TRBV27 and TRBJ1-2; weak D call: TRBD1 (5 bases). V lost 2 bases, J lost 2 bases, and 9 bases lay in between. The CDR3 runs to 14 residues. The germline V gene has CDR1 MNHEY and CDR2 SMNVEV (reference sequence). The CDR3 nucleotides read TGTGCCAGCAGTTTAAGGCAGGGAAACTATGGCTACACCTTC. Translated: CASSLRQGNYGYTF.

The CDR3 protein is CARLKIVKAGNQPQHF. CDR3 bases: TGTGCCAGGCTGAAAATAGTGAAAGCGGGGAATCAGCCCCAGCATTTT. V gene TRBV11-3 combines with J gene TRBJ1-5; no clear D. The CDR3 is 16 amino acids. In germline, CDR1 is SGHNT, CDR2 YENEEA. V was clipped by 9 bases and J by 4 bases, with 22 bases between them. Drawing the rest from reference TRBV11-3 and TRBJ1-5, the complete variable domain is EAGVVQSPRYKIIEKKQPVAFWCNPISGHNTLYWYLQNLGQGPELLIRYENEEAVDDSQLPKDRFSAERLKGVDSTLKIQPAELGDSAVYLCARLKIVKAGNQPQHFGDGTRLSIL.

V and J are TRBV6-5 and TRBJ1-2; TRBD1 aligns across 7 bases. Germline-derived CDR1 and CDR2 are MNHEY and SVGAGI. Losses at the gene ends were 6 bases for V and 4 bases for J; bases not matched to a gene: 11. The CDR3 is made up of 15 amino acids. The CDR3 nucleotides are TGTGCCAGCAGAGAGAACCCGACAGGGCGCTATGGCTACACCTTC. Translation gives CASRENPTGRYGYTF.

The chain is built from TRBV4-1 and TRBJ1-3; D is unclear. V was trimmed by 1 base and J by 1 base, leaving 20 bases between them. The CDR3 is 19 amino acids. In germline, CDR1 is MGHRA, CDR2 YSYEKL. Here the CDR3 DNA reads TGCGCCAGCAGCCAAGTTGTTCCTACGCCCCGACTATCTGGAAACACCATATATTTT. Translating it yields CASSQVVPTPRLSGNTIYF.

The CDR3 is CASSQQWQETQYF. CDR3 coding DNA: TGTGCCAGCAGCCAACAGTGGCAAGAGACCCAGTACTTC. The J gene is TRBJ2-5, the V gene TRBV14, with D uncertain. Germline CDR1 and CDR2: SGHDN and FVKESK. Trimming removed 2 bases at V and 2 bases at J, with 6 bases between. This CDR3 contains 13 residues.

The chain carries TRBV6-2 or TRBV6-3 and TRBJ1-5; D unresolved. The CDR3 loop spans 16 amino acids. The germline V gene encodes CDR1 MNHEY and CDR2 SVGEGT. The V end was cut by 2 bases, the J end by 4 bases, with 15 bases between. For the CDR3, the DNA is TGTGCCAGCAGTTACGATTTATGGGGAGGGAATCAGCCCCAGCATTTT. Translated, it gives CASSYDLWGGNQPQHF.